This T cell receptor beta chain was recorded in a study of OX40 agonist ivuxolimab in advanced cancers. Germline-derived CDR1 and CDR2 are MGHDK and SYGVNS. V lost 3 bases to trimming and J lost 10 bases, with 12 bases between them. This CDR3 region has 12 residues. The method was immunoSEQ multiplex PCR; TCRdb's version includes in-frame clones alone and lacks a portion of them. The repertoire has roughly 80,000 clones, around 86% of them found once; the top ten carry 0.32%. This sequence was found in an adult with an advanced solid tumor such as melanoma, head and neck, liver or kidney cancer. This sequence joins TRBV25-1 and TRBJ1-1, with D perhaps TRBD1 (5 bases). The specimen was CD4+ or CD8+ T cells sorted from blood, collected in a trial of the OX40 agonist ivuxolimab. The CDR3 loop is CASSDYPGLAFF. CDR3 sequence (DNA): TGTGCCAGCAGTGACTACCCAGGGTTAGCTTTCTTT.